This entry lists 29 T cell receptor beta chains sequenced from one sample in a study of radiation and T cells in renal cell carcinoma. Regarding treatment: treatment-naive control, cytoreductive nephrectomy. Clones were sequenced by immunoSEQ multiplex PCR, and TCRdb holds only the in-frame ones, with some missing. The table includes 24,000 or so clones, roughly half detected once. The sequencing used tumor tissue, collected from a patient whose treatment was nephrectomy without radiotherapy. The receptors here all came from a human donor with renal cell carcinoma.

The CDR3 reads CASSLDRLGKLFF. In DNA, the CDR3 is TGTGCCAGCAGCCTCGACAGGTTAGGAAAACTGTTTTTT. V and J are TRBV7-7 and TRBJ1-4, with a tentative D call TRBD1 (6 bases). Trimming pared 5 bases from V and 10 bases from J, leaving 14 bases between. Germline V gives CDR1 SSHAT, CDR2 FNYEAQ (reference sequence). The CDR3 covers 13 residues.

CDR3 nucleotides: TGTGCCATCACCTCCGACAGATCAGGGACTGAAGCTTTCTTT. Protein: CAITSDRSGTEAFF. The V and J genes are TRBV10-3 and TRBJ1-1, with a tentative D call TRBD1 (5 bases). V lost 7 bases to trimming and J lost 5 bases, with 17 bases between them. Germline V CDR1 and CDR2: ENHRY, SYGVKD. This CDR3 contains 14 residues.

The rearrangement uses TRBV4-3 and TRBJ1-1; maybe TRBD1 (5 bases). CDR1 is LGHNA and CDR2 is YSLEER in the germline V gene. Trimming took off 1 base at V and 0 bases at J, with 9 bases between the two ends. The CDR3 runs 15 residues. The CDR3 loop is CASSQVRGMNTEAFF. CDR3 bases: TGCGCCAGCAGCCAAGTCCGGGGGATGAACACTGAAGCTTTCTTT.

The rearrangement joins TRBV5-1 to TRBJ1-1, with a tentative D call TRBD1 (5 bases). The CDR3 sequence is 14 residues long. The V gene lost 6 bases and the J gene lost 5 bases, with 17 bases spanning the gap. Germline lookup yields CDR1 SGHRS and CDR2 YFSETQ. CDR3: CASTPPGGGTEAFF. The CDR3 DNA is TGCGCCAGCACTCCGCCCGGGGGAGGTACTGAAGCTTTCTTT.

This chain joins TRBV7-2 and TRBJ2-7, with 7 positions matching TRBD1. The CDR3 is 16 amino acids. Per germline, CDR1 SGHTA and CDR2 FQGNSA. V shed 1 base and J 0 bases; nucleotides not matched to a gene: 6. CDR3 in amino acids: CASSLGGTASSYEQYF. CDR3 DNA: TGTGCCAGCAGCTTAGGGGGGACAGCCTCCTCCTACGAGCAGTACTTC.

This chain joins TRBV5-6 and TRBJ1-4, with D perhaps matching TRBD1 (6 bases). CDR1 is SGHDT, CDR2 YYEEEE, per germline. This CDR3 spans 16 amino acids. Trimming removed 3 bases from V and 4 bases from J, with 16 bases in between. DNA for the CDR3: TGTGCCAGCAGCTCATACAGGGACTTGGGTAATGAAAAACTGTTTTTT. This encodes CASSSYRDLGNEKLFF.

This chain connects TRBV25-1 to TRBJ2-6, with D maybe TRBD2 (6 bases). Germline CDR1 MGHDK, CDR2 SYGVNS. Trimming left V 6 bases short and J 3 bases short, with 15 bases between. The CDR3 contains 16 residues. In DNA, the CDR3 is TGTGCCAGCAGCCTGGGGGGAGGAGGTGGGGCCAACGTCCTGACTTTC. Translated, it gives CASSLGGGGGANVLTF.

The chain combines TRBV5-1 with TRBJ2-1; 10 nucleotides align to TRBD1. This CDR3 region has 20 residues. Germline lookup yields CDR1 SGHRS and CDR2 YFSETQ. J was trimmed by 1 base and V by 6 bases; bases with no gene match: 19. This CDR3 reads CASNRGEGSGTGVSYNEQFF. CDR3 coding DNA: TGCGCCAGCAACCGCGGGGAGGGTTCCGGGACAGGGGTTTCCTACAATGAGCAGTTCTTC.

V is TRBV19 and J is TRBJ1-1, with a tentative D call TRBD1 (6 bases). The CDR3 has 18 amino acids. V was cut by 7 bases and J by 0 bases, with 24 bases left in between. CDR1 and CDR2 from the germline V gene are LNHDA and SQIVND (reference sequence). CDR3 region: CASTKPLGGAGMNTEAFF. The CDR3 DNA is TGTGCCAGTACTAAACCTCTCGGGGGCGCTGGGATGAACACTGAAGCTTTCTTT.

The chain recombines TRBV7-2 with TRBJ2-7; maybe TRBD2 (5 bases). Deletions cut 1 base from V and 3 bases from J, with 7 bases between. This CDR3 is built from 13 residues. Germline CDR1 reads SGHTA; CDR2 reads FQGNSA. Here the CDR3 DNA reads TGTGCCAGCAGCTTAGGAGGGCTCTACGAGCAGTACTTC. It is translated as CASSLGGLYEQYF.

The rearrangement joins TRBV12-5 to TRBJ2-3, with TRBD2 matching over 8 bases. Germline lookup yields CDR1 LGHNT and CDR2 FRNRAP. The CDR3 loop spans 16 amino acids. The J segment lost 3 bases and the V segment lost 0 bases, leaving 5 bases of the junction unmatched. For the CDR3, the DNA is TGTGCTAGTGGTTTGGTACTTGGGACTAGAACAGATACGCAGTATTTT. Translated: CASGLVLGTRTDTQYF.

The chain employs TRBV4-1 and TRBJ2-5; D gene uncertain. From germline, CDR1 is MGHRA and CDR2 YSYEKL. V was pared by 1 base and J by 2 bases, with 5 bases between. This CDR3 has 13 residues. The CDR3 region is CASSQVGQETQYF. As DNA, the CDR3 is TGCGCCAGCAGCCAAGTCGGGCAAGAGACCCAGTACTTC.

This clone was detected only once. This chain connects TRBV5-5 to TRBJ2-7; no definite D call. CDR3 length: 13 residues. V was cut by 2 bases and J by 2 bases, with 8 bases left in between. Germline assignment: CDR1 SGHKS and CDR2 YYEKEE (reference sequence). The CDR3 reads CASSLSSTYEQYF. The CDR3, as DNA: TGTGCCAGCAGCTTATCCTCGACCTACGAGCAGTACTTC. Full variable domain (remainder filled in from reference TRBV5-5 and TRBJ2-7): DAGVTQSPTHLIKTRGQQVTLRCSPISGHKSVSWYQQVLGQGPQFIFQYYEKEERGRGNFPDRFSARQFPNYSSELNVNALLLGDSALYLCASSLSSTYEQYFGPGTRLTVT.

J is TRBJ1-2 and V is TRBV19; D is ambiguous. The germline CDR1 and CDR2 sequences are LNHDA and SQIVND (reference sequence). This CDR3 is 18 amino acids long. Trimming shortened V by 3 bases and J by 6 bases, and 26 bases separated the two germline ends. CDR3 sequence reads: CASSIELGLIRLRDGYTF. The DNA of the CDR3 is TGTGCCAGTAGTATTGAGCTCGGACTCATCCGCCTGAGAGATGGCTACACCTTC. Based on the CDR3 plus reference TRBV19 and TRBJ1-2, the full variable domain is DGGITQSPKYLFRKEGQNVTLSCEQNLNHDAMYWYRQDPGQGLRLIYYSQIVNDFQKGDIAEGYSVSREKKESFPLTVTSAQKNPTAFYLCASSIELGLIRLRDGYTFGSGTRLTVV.

V usage is TRBV7-6 and J usage is TRBJ2-5; D is uncertain. Germline values: CDR1 SGHVS, CDR2 FNYEAQ. This CDR3 is 13 amino acids long. V lost 5 bases and J 4 bases, leaving 11 bases between the germline ends. In DNA, the CDR3 is TGTGCCAGCAGCCCCGGACGGAGAGAGACCCAGTACTTC. Protein sequence: CASSPGRRETQYF. The entire variable domain, with the rest obtained from reference TRBV7-6 and TRBJ2-5, is as follows: GAGVSQSPRYKVTKRGQDVALRCDPISGHVSLYWYRQALGQGPEFLTYFNYEAQQDKSGLPNDRFSAERPEGSISTLTIQRTEQRDSAMYRCASSPGRRETQYFGPGTRLLVL.

The chain carries TRBV15 and TRBJ2-7; no clear D gene. The germline V gene encodes CDR1 LNHNV and CDR2 YYDKDF (reference sequence). The ends were cut back, 3 bases at V and 3 bases at J, with 15 bases in the middle. The CDR3 sequence is 15 residues long. The CDR3 protein is CATSRSQPSLYEQYF. CDR3 in DNA: TGTGCCACCAGCAGGAGTCAGCCGTCCCTCTACGAGCAGTACTTC.

V is TRBV7-9 and J is TRBJ2-3; D perhaps matches TRBD1 (6 bases). The germline V and J ends were trimmed by 2 bases and 6 bases, with 12 bases remaining between them. Per germline, CDR1 SEHNR and CDR2 FQNEAQ (reference sequence). The CDR3 contains 14 residues. The chain's CDR3 is CASSLQGMGDTQYF. The CDR3 coding sequence is TGTGCCAGCAGCTTACAGGGGATGGGGGATACGCAGTATTTT. Supplemented by reference TRBV7-9 and TRBJ2-3, the full variable domain reads DTGVSQNPRHKITKRGQNVTFRCDPISEHNRLYWYRQTLGQGPEFLTYFQNEAQLEKSRLLSDRFSAERPKGSFSTLEIQRTEQGDSAMYLCASSLQGMGDTQYFGPGTRLTVL.

This chain joins TRBV5-8 and TRBJ2-7; 9 nucleotides match TRBD1. CDR3 length: 18 amino acids. CDR1 SGHTS and CDR2 YDEGEE come from the germline V gene. V shed 6 bases, J shed 1 base, and the junction held 17 bases outside the gene matches. The CDR3 is CASKLGRGTGHRSYEQYF. CDR3 nucleotides: TGTGCCAGCAAACTGGGGCGCGGGACAGGGCATAGGTCCTACGAGCAGTACTTC.

This sequence joins TRBV9 and TRBJ1-5; D not resolved. The germline V and J ends were trimmed by 4 bases and 4 bases, with 12 bases remaining between them. Germline V gives CDR1 SGDLS, CDR2 YYNGEE. The CDR3 totals 14 residues. Here the CDR3 reads CASSYGRGNQPQHF. DNA of the CDR3: TGTGCCAGCAGCTACGGACGGGGTAATCAGCCCCAGCATTTT.

The chain couples TRBV4-3 to TRBJ1-1, with 7 nucleotides matching TRBD1. With 1 base clipped from V and 2 bases from J, the junction kept 13 bases outside the gene matches. The CDR3 sequence is 18 residues long. Germline assignment: CDR1 LGHNA and CDR2 YSLEER. The CDR3 DNA reads as TGCGCCAGCAGCCAAGGAATAGGACCAGGGGGGTTTAACACTGAAGCTTTCTTT. As protein: CASSQGIGPGGFNTEAFF.

V gene TRBV10-3 combines with J gene TRBJ1-5, with D perhaps TRBD1 (6 bases). CDR3 length: 15 residues. Per the germline V gene, CDR1 is ENHRY and CDR2 is SYGVKD. The V end was cut by 3 bases, the J end by 6 bases, with 15 bases between. CDR3 amino acids: CAISDIRGGGQPQHF. The CDR3, as DNA: TGTGCCATCAGTGACATACGAGGGGGGGGTCAGCCCCAGCATTTT.

This clone is medium-sized in the sample. The chain combines TRBV27 with TRBJ1-5; 7 positions match TRBD1. Germline assignment: CDR1 MNHEY and CDR2 SMNVEV (reference sequence). The V and J ends lost 5 bases and 5 bases, in that order; junction bases with no gene match: 9. This CDR3 has 15 amino acids. The CDR3 sequence: CASSMGTVGDQPQHF. The CDR3 nucleotides are TGTGCCAGCAGTATGGGGACAGTAGGGGATCAGCCCCAGCATTTT.

The rearrangement joins TRBV7-2 to TRBJ1-5; TRBD1 aligns across 7 bases. The V gene end was trimmed by 1 base and the J gene end by 5 bases; junction bases not matched to a gene: 8. This CDR3 is built from 16 residues. Germline V gene data show CDR1 as SGHTA and CDR2 as FQGNSA. The CDR3 region is CASSLVQGFYDQPQHF. As DNA, the CDR3 is TGTGCCAGCAGCTTAGTACAGGGGTTCTACGATCAGCCCCAGCATTTT.

The V and J genes are TRBV6-5 and TRBJ2-7; perhaps TRBD2 as D (5 bases). The CDR3 sequence is 15 residues long. V lost 6 bases to trimming and J lost 0 bases, with 15 bases between them. The germline CDR1 and CDR2 sequences are MNHEY and SVGAGI. The CDR3 reads CASSLRGGASYEQYF. In DNA form, the CDR3 reads TGTGCCAGCAGCCTCCGAGGAGGAGCCTCCTACGAGCAGTACTTC.

The chain joins TRBV7-9 to TRBJ1-2; D might be TRBD1 (6 bases). Between the trimmed V and J ends, which lost 5 bases and 4 bases, there was a span of 11 bases. The CDR3 has 13 amino acids. Germline V gene data show CDR1 as SEHNR and CDR2 as FQNEAQ (reference sequence). CDR3 residues: CASSPGQSYGYTF. CDR3 nucleotides: TGTGCCAGCAGCCCCGGACAGTCCTATGGCTACACCTTC.

V is TRBV4-1 and J is TRBJ2-2; 8 bases align to TRBD1. Germline V gene lookup returns CDR1 MGHRA and CDR2 YSYEKL. V was pared by 0 bases and J by 0 bases, with 6 bases of the junction left unmatched. The CDR3 consists of 18 residues. For the CDR3, the DNA is TGCGCCAGCAGCCAAGAAAGGACAGGGCCCACGAACACCGGGGAGCTGTTTTTT. Translation: CASSQERTGPTNTGELFF.

The chain uses TRBV7-2 and TRBJ2-2, with D perhaps TRBD2 (5 bases). This CDR3 is 17 amino acids long. Trimming shortened V by 5 bases and J by 4 bases, and 20 bases separated the two germline ends. From germline, CDR1 is SGHTA and CDR2 FQGNSA. The chain's CDR3 is CASSPALRAAGTGELFF. CDR3 in DNA: TGTGCCAGCAGCCCGGCGTTAAGGGCCGCGGGCACCGGGGAGCTGTTTTTT.

The sample holds one count of this clone. The chain carries TRBV6-6 and TRBJ1-2, with D unclear. Germline loops: CDR1 MNHNY, CDR2 SVGAGI (reference sequence). The CDR3 spans 14 residues. Trimming left V 8 bases short and J 4 bases short, with 17 bases between. This CDR3 is CASSRGTDFYGYTF. In DNA form, the CDR3 reads TGTGCCAGCTCCCGAGGCACGGATTTCTATGGCTACACCTTC.

V gene TRBV4-3 combines with J gene TRBJ1-1; D perhaps matches TRBD1 (5 bases). This CDR3 region has 14 residues. Germline CDR1 is LGHNA and CDR2 is YSLEER. Trimming removed 1 base at V and 4 bases at J, with 10 bases between. The CDR3 protein is CASSQAVRGTEAFF. The DNA for the CDR3 is TGCGCCAGCAGCCAAGCTGTGAGGGGCACTGAAGCTTTCTTT.